This TCR beta chain was captured in a study of cytomegalovirus exposure and HLA in healthy donors (dated by TCRdb to 2016 to 2017). Regarding the complete study: According to an earlier analysis of 587 of the donors, about 179 million T cells yielded 117 million unique TCR beta sequences and roughly 280 Gb of sequence data. An early release covering some 640 HLA-typed donors comprised roughly 300 gigabases of sequencing data and 65 million to 100 million unique TCR sequences. The genetic ancestry cluster associated with self-reported Caucasian donors included over 80% of the roughly 380 genotyped donors. The study aimed to test whether cataloging public T cell receptors could reveal signatures of past pathogen exposure. The study profiled the T cell repertoires of hundreds of subjects by immunosequencing and related them to cytomegalovirus serostatus. Besides the first cohort of approximately 670 subjects, a separate validation cohort made up of about 120 different subjects was used. The study combined high-throughput TCR immunosequencing, statistical association of individual TCRs with disease status, and machine learning to predict cytomegalovirus infection status. A later analysis re-analyzed previously published TCR beta repertoires from 550 to 700 donors and added high-resolution HLA genotyping to study TCR occurrence patterns. Rather than drawing on any new phenotypic data, the later analysis identified candidate immune exposures from TCR beta sequences and the way those sequences occurred across donors. An earlier analysis of several hundred of the donors applied high-throughput TCR beta sequencing to assess whether each TCR beta V gene segment acted as functional or pseudogenic. Donor age, sex, ethnicity and CMV serostatus were collected together with the repertoire data. A later genetic analysis took genome-wide SNP genotypes for 398 of the 666 donors and used that subset as a discovery cohort. All discovery cohort repertoires had been generated on a single sequencing platform. Both class I and class II loci were covered by HLA typing, at four-digit resolution. The number of typed donors differed by locus: 629-630 for A, B, C, DRB1 and DQB1; 500 to 550 for DQA1; roughly 600 for DPA1; and about 450 for DPB1. Four or five DR-DQ haplotypes were handled as single units for association and clustering, since linkage in the cohort was strong. Among around 400 genotyped donors of the cohort, an average of around 240,000 unique TCR beta nucleotide sequences was sequenced per donor, of which 15% to 20% were non-productive.

This clone was seen a few times. No antigen is known for it. No base-level quality is on record; no much larger clone is a single base apart. The study at large found these results: When HLA alleles, especially DR and DQ, strongly co-occurred, attributing TCR associations to individual alleles was difficult. CMV serostatus was the only immune exposure information available for the cohort. At a false discovery rate of 0.05, a later analysis linked 16,951 TCR beta sequences to specific HLA alleles. In a later analysis, HLA-associated TCR beta chains were found to be more clonally expanded and to have lower generation probabilities than equally common non-associated chains. While some public TCRs were present in many individuals, most TCR sequences turned up only very rarely across donors. In both the original and validation cohorts, the classifier was reported to diagnose cytomegalovirus status with high specificity and sensitivity. In a later genetic analysis, a missense DCLRE1C variant was associated with V-gene and J-gene trimming of TCR beta chains, and the association was replicated in an independent cohort. Correlated functional status among segregating V segments might be attributable to linkage disequilibrium, but an unknown experimental factor could not be ruled out. Some IMGT-functional V segments, including TRBV6-2 and TRBV6-3, could not be told apart with the 87-base-pair reads, so those segments were excluded. Because HLA typing was unavailable for some donors at each locus, only the typed subset was used in association tests. In a later genetic analysis, fewer N-insertions in productive TCRs were reported among donors in an Asian-associated ancestry cluster than the roughly 700-donor mean. The cohort was sequenced for TCR beta chains only, and without alpha or paired-chain data the features that could be detected were limited. Because counts were too low, roughly 17 rarely observed V segments, including chromosome 9 orphons, were left out of the earlier analysis of a few hundred of the donors. A later analysis reported that several top co-occurrence clusters appeared linked to parvovirus B19, influenza, CMV and Epstein-Barr virus. A cluster of highly shared sequence variants was judged likely to represent a technical artifact of the sequencing pipeline. Three of the identified cytomegalovirus-associated TCR beta chains were confirmed in vitro to be specific for cytomegalovirus antigens. Sequencing depth was assumed to be roughly uniform across donors in the presence/absence analyses, though that assumption may not hold. A later analysis found that TCR association rates varied across HLA loci, with DRB1 alleles showing the most associated TCRs and HLA-C alleles the fewest. The study listed 150 to 200 TCR beta chains as associated with cytomegalovirus. The authors suggested that the approach could potentially be generalized to other disease states and immunological phenotypes. In an earlier analysis of approximately 590 of the donors, most TCR beta V segments appeared in productive rearrangements about 87% or about 30% of the time, broadly matching IMGT annotations. According to a later analysis, most CMV-associated TCR beta chains appeared to be HLA-restricted, and the HLA associations seemed to be driven largely by CMV exposure. A further reported finding was that TCR beta sequences accurately predicted the HLA-A and HLA-B alleles for most subjects in the first cohort.

The cohort comprised 670 or so healthy bone marrow donors. At the time of sampling, all cohort members were nominally healthy, though unrecorded immune exposures were likely present. The donor was CMV seronegative and belonged to the group of 350 to 400 seronegative cohort members. A peripheral blood sample was collected from each donor, and TCR beta sequencing was performed on peripheral blood mononuclear cells. The Qiagen DNeasy Blood Extraction Kit was used to extract genomic DNA from the blood cell samples. Measured from the cysteine to the phenylalanine, the CDR3 is 15 residues long. The DNA shown is the 45-base CDR3, in frame from base 1. V trim: 6 bases; J trim: 2 bases; unmatched bases: 5. Per the germline V gene, SGHAT is the CDR1 and FQNNGV is the CDR2. Receptors were amplified or captured by the immunoSEQ multiplex PCR assay. The multiplex PCR relied on a mix of 60 forward primers for TCR Vbeta segments and 13 reverse primers for TCR Jbeta segments. The CDR3 region of rearranged TCR beta genes was amplified from genomic DNA by a multiplex PCR assay. The amplified TCR beta libraries were sequenced on the Illumina HiSeq System as 87-base-pair reads. Turning to the authors' computational methods: A later analysis tallied approximately 87 million unique TCR beta chains across the 610 or so repertoires, and about 10 million of those chains were shared by two or more donors. A nearest-neighbor algorithm error-corrected the raw reads and collapsed the reads into unique sequences, merging closely related sequences to remove PCR and sequencing errors. To assign V, D and J gene segments, CDR3 sequences were aligned to IMGT reference sequences. For a sequence to be retained, at least a six-nucleotide match to both a V gene segment and a J gene segment was required. A rearrangement counted as productive if the CDR3 had no stop codons and remained in frame with V and J, and every other rearrangement counted as non-productive. CDR3 was defined according to IMGT convention as the region running from the second conserved V-encoded cysteine to the conserved J-encoded phenylalanine. Sequences without an unambiguous match to a single V gene segment were excluded from the earlier analysis of several hundred of the donors. In an earlier analysis of a few hundred of the donors, V segments were called functional above 56.7% productive rearrangements and were called segregating when the between-donor standard deviation exceeded 5%. To diagnose cytomegalovirus status from the catalog of TCR beta chain sequences, a statistical classification framework was built. V and J gene assignment, in a later analysis, came from comparing TCR nucleotide sequences with IMGT/GENE-DB human TR gene sequences. In a later analysis, CDR3 sequences and most-parsimonious VDJ recombination scenarios were assigned using the TCRdist pipeline. A later analysis defined each TCR beta chain by its CDR3 amino acid sequence plus V-gene family, and excluded reads lacking a unique V-gene family. In a later analysis, 450 to 600 highly shared, low-generation-probability nucleotide sequences were removed to address suspected cross-contamination and a sequencing artifact. In a later analysis, a clonal expansion index was calculated for each public chain from normalized within-repertoire ranks of inferred template counts. In a later analysis, generation probabilities were computed using a VDJ recombination model fitted to out-of-frame rearrangements, and the results were checked against IGoR. In a later analysis, TCR-TCR, TCR-HLA and TCR-CMV co-occurrence was scored with hypergeometric tests, and a repertoire-size bias correction was applied to TCR pairs. False discovery rates were estimated in a later analysis by permuting HLA or CMV assignments 20 times. In a later analysis, co-occurring TCRs were grouped using DBSCAN, with TCRdist sequence similarity added in when clustering inside HLA-allele-positive subsets. Co-occurrence clustering excluded repertoires with fewer than 30,000 or more than 120,000 public chains, plus five with anomalous nucleotide sharing. Drawn from immuneACCESS, this table holds only the in-frame rearrangements with V and J called that TCRdb kept. Clones are partly lost; checked studies trace under half to an unresolved V gene and leave the rest unexplained. Clone size and V and J calls were adopted from that table, with D and trimming inferred from the DNA. The sample has about 190,000 clones on record, 75% to 90% of them singletons. In total, the top ten clones hold about 1.2% of the sample.

The chain was built from TRBV11-2 and TRBJ2-1; 9 nucleotides in the junction match TRBD1. This receptor was taken from a man aged 25 to 40 in good health and CMV-seronegative. Sequences were obtained from PBMCs. The CDR3 sequence is CASSPGTGTYNEQFF. The DNA reads as follows: TGTGCCAGCAGTCCCGGGACAGGGACCTACAATGAGCAGTTCTTC. Joined to the reference TRBV11-2 and TRBJ2-1 proteins, this CDR3 gives the full variable domain: EAGVAQSPRYKIIEKRQSVAFWCNPISGHATLYWYQQILGQGPKLLIQFQNNGVVDDSQLPKDRFSAERLKGVDSTLKIQPAKLEDSAVYLCASSPGTGTYNEQFFGPGTRLTVL.